The subject of this entry is one T cell receptor (beta chain). Its matching antigen is unknown. The source of the sample is a study of cytomegalovirus exposure and HLA in healthy donors. Study-wide results and caveats: Solely CMV serostatus was available to characterize immune exposure. The study listed some 160 cytomegalovirus-associated TCR beta chains. Relative to equally common others, HLA-associated TCR beta chains showed greater clonal expansion in a later analysis. Reports state that TCR beta sequences accurately predicted most subjects' HLA-A and HLA-B alleles.

Amplification used 60 Vbeta primers and 13 Jbeta primers. TCRdb keeps only in-frame clones here, not all; method: immunoSEQ multiplex PCR. The table includes tens of thousands of clones, 76% detected once. Looked up from germline, CDR1 is MDHEN and CDR2 is SYDVKM. The CDR3 totals 13 residues. The source of this sequence is a woman under 40 in good health and CMV-seropositive. The chain joins TRBV28 to TRBJ2-5, with D tentatively TRBD1 (6 bases). TRBJ2-7 explains the end of the DNA better; the J call may be wrong. The specimen sequenced was PBMCs. CDR3 DNA: TGTGCCAGCAGTTCGCCCGGGACACTCGAGCAGTACTTC. Translation: CASSSPGTLEQYF.